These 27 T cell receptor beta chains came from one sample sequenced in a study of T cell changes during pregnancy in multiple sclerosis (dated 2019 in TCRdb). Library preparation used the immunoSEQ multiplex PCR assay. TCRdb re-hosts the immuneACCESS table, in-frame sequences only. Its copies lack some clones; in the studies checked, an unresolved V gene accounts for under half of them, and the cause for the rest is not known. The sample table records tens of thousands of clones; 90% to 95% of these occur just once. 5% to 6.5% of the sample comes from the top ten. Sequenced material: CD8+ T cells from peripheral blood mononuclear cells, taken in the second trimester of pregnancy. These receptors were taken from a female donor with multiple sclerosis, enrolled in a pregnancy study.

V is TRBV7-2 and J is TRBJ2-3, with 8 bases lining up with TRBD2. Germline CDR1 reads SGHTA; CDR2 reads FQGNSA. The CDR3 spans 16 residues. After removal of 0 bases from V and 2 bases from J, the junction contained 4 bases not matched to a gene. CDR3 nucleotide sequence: TGTGCCAGCAGCTTAGCTCCGGGAGGGAACACAGATACGCAGTATTTT. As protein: CASSLAPGGNTDTQYF.

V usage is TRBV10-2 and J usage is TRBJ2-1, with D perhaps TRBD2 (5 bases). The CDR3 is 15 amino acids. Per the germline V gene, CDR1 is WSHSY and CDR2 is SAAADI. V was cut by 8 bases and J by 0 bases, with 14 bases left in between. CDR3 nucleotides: TGCGCCAGCTTCCCGGGGAGTCACTCCTACAATGAGCAGTTCTTC. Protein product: CASFPGSHSYNEQFF.

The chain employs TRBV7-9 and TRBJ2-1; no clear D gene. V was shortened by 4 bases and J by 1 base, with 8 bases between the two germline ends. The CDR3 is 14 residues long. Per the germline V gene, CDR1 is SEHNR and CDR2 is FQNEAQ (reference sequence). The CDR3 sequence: CASSSPSSYNEQFF. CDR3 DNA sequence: TGTGCCAGCAGCTCCCCCTCTTCCTACAATGAGCAGTTCTTC. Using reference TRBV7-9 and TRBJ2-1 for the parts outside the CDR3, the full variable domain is DTGVSQNPRHKITKRGQNVTFRCDPISEHNRLYWYRQTLGQGPEFLTYFQNEAQLEKSRLLSDRFSAERPKGSFSTLEIQRTEQGDSAMYLCASSSPSSYNEQFFGPGTRLTVL.

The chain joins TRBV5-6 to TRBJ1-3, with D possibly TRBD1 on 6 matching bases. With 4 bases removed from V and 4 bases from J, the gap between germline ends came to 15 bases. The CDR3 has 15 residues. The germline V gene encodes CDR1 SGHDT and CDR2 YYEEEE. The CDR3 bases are TGTGCCAGCAGCCAAGGAACAGGGTACGGAAACACCATATATTTT. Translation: CASSQGTGYGNTIYF.

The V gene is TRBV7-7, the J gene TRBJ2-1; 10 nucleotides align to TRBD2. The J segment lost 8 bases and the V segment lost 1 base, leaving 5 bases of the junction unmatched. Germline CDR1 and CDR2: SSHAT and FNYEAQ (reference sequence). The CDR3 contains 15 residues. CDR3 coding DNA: TGTGCCAGCAGCTTAGAGCGGGGGGGCCTGGATGAGCAGTTCTTC. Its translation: CASSLERGGLDEQFF.

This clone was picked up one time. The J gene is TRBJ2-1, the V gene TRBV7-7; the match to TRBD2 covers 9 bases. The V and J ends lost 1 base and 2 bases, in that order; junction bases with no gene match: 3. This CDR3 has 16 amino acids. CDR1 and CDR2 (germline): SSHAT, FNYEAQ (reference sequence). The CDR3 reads CASSLGAGGTYNEQFF. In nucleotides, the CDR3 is TGTGCCAGCAGCTTAGGAGCGGGGGGCACCTACAATGAGCAGTTCTTC.

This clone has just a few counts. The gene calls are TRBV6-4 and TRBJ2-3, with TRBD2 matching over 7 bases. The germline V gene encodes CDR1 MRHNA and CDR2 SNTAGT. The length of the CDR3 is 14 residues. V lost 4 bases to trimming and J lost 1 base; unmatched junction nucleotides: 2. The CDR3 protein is CASSVTSGTDTQYF. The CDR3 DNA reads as TGTGCCAGCAGTGTAACTAGCGGCACAGATACGCAGTATTTT.

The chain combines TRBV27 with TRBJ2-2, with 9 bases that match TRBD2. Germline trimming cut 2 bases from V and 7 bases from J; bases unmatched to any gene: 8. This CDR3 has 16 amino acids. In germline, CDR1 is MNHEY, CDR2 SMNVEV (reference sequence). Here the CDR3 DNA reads TGTGCCAGCAGTTTAGTCGGCGGGGGGGTAGGCGGGGAGCTGTTTTTT. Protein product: CASSLVGGGVGGELFF.

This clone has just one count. CDR3 bases: TGTGCCAGTCGACCAGGGGCTGGGGCCAACGTCCTGACTTTC. This encodes CASRPGAGANVLTF. V usage is TRBV19 and J usage is TRBJ2-6; TRBD1 might be the D (6 bases). The CDR3 extends over 14 amino acids. Trimming removed 8 bases from V and 2 bases from J, with 10 bases in between. Germline V gene sequence: CDR1 LNHDA, CDR2 SQIVND (reference sequence).

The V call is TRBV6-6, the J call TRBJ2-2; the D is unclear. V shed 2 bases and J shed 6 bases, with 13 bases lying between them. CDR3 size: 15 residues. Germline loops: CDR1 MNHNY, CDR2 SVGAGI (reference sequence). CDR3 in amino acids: CASSYTLVQAGELFF. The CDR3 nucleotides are TGTGCCAGCAGTTACACGCTCGTCCAGGCCGGGGAGCTGTTTTTT.

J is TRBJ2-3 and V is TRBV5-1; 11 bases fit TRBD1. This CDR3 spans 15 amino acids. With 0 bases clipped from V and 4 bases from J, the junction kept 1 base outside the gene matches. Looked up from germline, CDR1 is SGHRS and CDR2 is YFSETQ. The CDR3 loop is CASSLEGQGADTQYF. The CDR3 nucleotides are TGCGCCAGCAGCTTGGAGGGACAGGGGGCAGATACGCAGTATTTT.

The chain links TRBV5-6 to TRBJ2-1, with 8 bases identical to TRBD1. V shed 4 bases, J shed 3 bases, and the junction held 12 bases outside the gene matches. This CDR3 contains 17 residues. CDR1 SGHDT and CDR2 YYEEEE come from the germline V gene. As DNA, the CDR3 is TGTGCCAGCAGCCTACCACTGGCAGGGGGCGTCTACAATGAGCAGTTCTTC. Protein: CASSLPLAGGVYNEQFF.

CDR3 in amino acids: CASSDTGSSYGYTF. The CDR3 bases are TGTGCCAGCAGCGATACAGGTTCATCTTATGGCTACACCTTC. V and J are TRBV5-6 and TRBJ1-2; tentatively, D is TRBD1 (5 bases). V was trimmed by 4 bases and J by 5 bases, leaving 15 bases between them. CDR3 size: 14 residues. Per germline, CDR1 SGHDT and CDR2 YYEEEE.

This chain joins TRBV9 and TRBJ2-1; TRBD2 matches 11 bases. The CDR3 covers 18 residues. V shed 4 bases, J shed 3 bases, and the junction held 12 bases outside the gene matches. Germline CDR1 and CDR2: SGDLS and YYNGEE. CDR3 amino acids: CASSPGLAGGASYNEQFF. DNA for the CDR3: TGTGCCAGCAGCCCGGGGCTAGCGGGAGGAGCCAGCTACAATGAGCAGTTCTTC.

The CDR3 DNA reads as TGTGCCAGCAGCCAAATCGGGACAGGGGGCGCCTCTAACTATGGCTACACCTTC. Residues: CASSQIGTGGASNYGYTF. This sequence joins TRBV5-4 and TRBJ1-2; 12 bases are a match to TRBD1. The length of the CDR3 is 18 residues. The germline V gene has CDR1 SGHNT and CDR2 YYREEE (reference sequence). With V trimmed by 4 bases and J by 0 bases, 10 bases remained unmatched.

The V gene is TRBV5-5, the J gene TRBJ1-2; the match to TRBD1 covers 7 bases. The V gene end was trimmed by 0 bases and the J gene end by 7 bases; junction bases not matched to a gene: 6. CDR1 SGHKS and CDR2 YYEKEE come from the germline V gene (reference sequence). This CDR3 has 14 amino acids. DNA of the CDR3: TGTGCCAGCAGCTTGGGGGGGACAGAGAGTGGCTACACCTTC. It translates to CASSLGGTESGYTF.

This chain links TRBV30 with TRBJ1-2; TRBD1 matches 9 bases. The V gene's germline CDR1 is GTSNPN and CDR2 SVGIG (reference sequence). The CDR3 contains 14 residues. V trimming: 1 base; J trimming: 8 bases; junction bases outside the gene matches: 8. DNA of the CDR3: TGTGCCTGGAGTGACGGGACAGGGCGGAGAGGCTACACCTTC. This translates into CAWSDGTGRRGYTF.

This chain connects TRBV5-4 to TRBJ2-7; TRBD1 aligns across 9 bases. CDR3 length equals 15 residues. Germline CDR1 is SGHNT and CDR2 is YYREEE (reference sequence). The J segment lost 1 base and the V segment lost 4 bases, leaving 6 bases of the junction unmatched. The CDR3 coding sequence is TGTGCCAGCAGCACCTGGACAGGGGCGTCCTACGAGCAGTACTTC. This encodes CASSTWTGASYEQYF.

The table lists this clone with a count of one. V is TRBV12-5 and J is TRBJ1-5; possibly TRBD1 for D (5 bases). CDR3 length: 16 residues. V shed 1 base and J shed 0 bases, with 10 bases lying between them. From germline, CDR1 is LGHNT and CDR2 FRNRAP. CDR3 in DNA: TGTGCTAGTGGTTTGGCCGACAGAGATAGCAATCAGCCCCAGCATTTT. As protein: CASGLADRDSNQPQHF.

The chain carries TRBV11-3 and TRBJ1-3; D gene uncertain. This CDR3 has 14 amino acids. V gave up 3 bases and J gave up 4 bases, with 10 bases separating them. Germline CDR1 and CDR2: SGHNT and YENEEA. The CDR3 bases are TGTGCCAGCAGCTTCCCCGGGAACGGAAACACCATATATTTT. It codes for CASSFPGNGNTIYF.

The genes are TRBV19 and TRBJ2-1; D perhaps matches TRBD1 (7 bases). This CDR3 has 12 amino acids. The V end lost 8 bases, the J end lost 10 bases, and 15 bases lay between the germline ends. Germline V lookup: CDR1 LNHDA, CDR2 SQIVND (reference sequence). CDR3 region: CASQGGRREQFF. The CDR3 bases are TGTGCCAGTCAGGGGGGTAGGCGGGAGCAGTTCTTC.

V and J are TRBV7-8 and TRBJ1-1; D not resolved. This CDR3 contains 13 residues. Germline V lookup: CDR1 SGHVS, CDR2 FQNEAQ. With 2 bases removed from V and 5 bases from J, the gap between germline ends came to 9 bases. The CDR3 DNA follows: TGTGCCAGCAGCTTATATGTTGAGACTGAAGCTTTCTTT. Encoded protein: CASSLYVETEAFF.

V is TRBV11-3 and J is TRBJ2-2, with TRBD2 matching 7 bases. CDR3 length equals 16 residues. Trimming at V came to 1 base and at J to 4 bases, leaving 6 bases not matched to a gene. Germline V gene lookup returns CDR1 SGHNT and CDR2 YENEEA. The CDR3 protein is CASSLVGGRPTGELFF. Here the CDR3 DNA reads TGTGCCAGCAGCTTAGTCGGCGGGAGACCCACCGGGGAGCTGTTTTTT.

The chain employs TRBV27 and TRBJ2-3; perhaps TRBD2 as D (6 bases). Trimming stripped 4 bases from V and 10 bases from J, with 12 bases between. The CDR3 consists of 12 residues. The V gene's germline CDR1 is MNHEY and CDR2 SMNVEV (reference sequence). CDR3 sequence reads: CASSSGGNPQYF. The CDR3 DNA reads TGTGCCAGCAGTTCCGGCGGGAACCCGCAGTATTTT.

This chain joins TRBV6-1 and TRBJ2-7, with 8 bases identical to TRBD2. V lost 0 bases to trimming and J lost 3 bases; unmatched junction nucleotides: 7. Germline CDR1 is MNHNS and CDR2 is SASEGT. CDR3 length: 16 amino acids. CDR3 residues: CASSEAVAGGIYEQYF. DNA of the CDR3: TGTGCCAGCAGTGAAGCGGTGGCGGGGGGAATCTACGAGCAGTACTTC.

The CDR3, as DNA: TGTGCCATCAGTGAGTCGGGAGGTCTTGAGAGCTCTGGAAACACCATATATTTT. It encodes CAISESGGLESSGNTIYF. The chain joins TRBV10-3 to TRBJ1-3; D is unclear. The CDR3 is 18 residues long. Germline loops: CDR1 ENHRY, CDR2 SYGVKD. V dropped 0 bases and J dropped 0 bases, with 15 bases sitting between them.

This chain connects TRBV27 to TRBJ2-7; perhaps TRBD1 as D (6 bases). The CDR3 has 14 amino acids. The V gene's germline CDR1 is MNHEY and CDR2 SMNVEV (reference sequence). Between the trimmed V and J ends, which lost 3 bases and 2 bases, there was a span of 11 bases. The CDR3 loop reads CASSFGQPTYEQYF. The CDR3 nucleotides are TGTGCCAGCAGTTTCGGACAGCCTACCTACGAGCAGTACTTC.